This TCR beta chain was recorded in a study of blood T cell repertoires in COVID-19. Study background: Samples taken during acute and convalescent COVID-19 were collected in the United States, Italy and Spain. Nucleic acid was either cDNA or gDNA, and it came from T cells, B-cell-depleted T cells, or PBMCs.

How the authors handled the data: Amplification from reference gene primers served as the basis for estimated nucleated cell counts. Measured with immunoSEQ multiplex PCR; TCRdb has only the in-frame clones, and not every one. That table supplies the V and J calls and clone size; D and trimming were determined from the DNA. The table lists under 100,000 clones, about 87% of them singletons. This CDR3 region has 15 residues. Per the germline V gene, CDR1 is SNHLY and CDR2 is FYNNEI. Deletions cut 3 bases from V and 1 base from J, with 10 bases between. This TCR came from a human donor in a cohort sampled during active COVID-19. The chain employs TRBV2 and TRBJ1-5; no definite D call. The specimen was peripheral blood. As DNA, the CDR3 is TGTGCCAGCAGTGATGGGAGAGGCAGCAATCAGCCCCAGCATTTT. It translates to CASSDGRGSNQPQHF.